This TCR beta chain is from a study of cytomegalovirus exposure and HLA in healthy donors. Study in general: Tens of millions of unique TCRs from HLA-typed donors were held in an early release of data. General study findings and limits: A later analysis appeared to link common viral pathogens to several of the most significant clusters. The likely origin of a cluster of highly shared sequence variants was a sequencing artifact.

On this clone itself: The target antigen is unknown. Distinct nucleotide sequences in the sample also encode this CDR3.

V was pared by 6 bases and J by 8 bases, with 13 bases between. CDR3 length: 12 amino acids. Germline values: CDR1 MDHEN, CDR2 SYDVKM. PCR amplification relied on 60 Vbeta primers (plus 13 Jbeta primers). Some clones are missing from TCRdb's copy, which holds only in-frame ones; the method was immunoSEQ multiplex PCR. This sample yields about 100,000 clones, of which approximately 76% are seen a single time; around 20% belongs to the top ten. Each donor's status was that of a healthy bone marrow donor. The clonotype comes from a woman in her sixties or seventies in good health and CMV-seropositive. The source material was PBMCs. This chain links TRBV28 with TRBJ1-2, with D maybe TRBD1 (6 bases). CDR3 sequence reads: CASRSAGVGYTF. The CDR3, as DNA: TGTGCCAGCAGGTCCGCAGGGGTCGGCTACACCTTC.